This entry lists 24 T cell receptor beta chains sequenced from one sample in a study of blood T cell repertoires in COVID-19. The table came from immunoSEQ multiplex PCR; TCRdb's copy has only in-frame clones and leaves some out. The table shows some 58,000 clones, with less than 95% occurring only once. Material for sequencing was peripheral blood. The receptors here all came from a man in his forties with acute or convalescent COVID-19.

The V call is TRBV24-1, the J call TRBJ1-2, with TRBD1 as a possible D gene (6 bases). Trimming stripped 3 bases from V and 8 bases from J, with 18 bases between. The CDR3 runs to 15 residues. Germline V lookup: CDR1 KGHDR, CDR2 SFDVKD. CDR3 residues: CATSDGTGIISGYTF. CDR3 coding DNA: TGTGCCACCAGTGATGGAACAGGGATAATAAGCGGCTACACCTTC.

This chain joins TRBV5-1 and TRBJ2-3; D may be TRBD1 (6 bases). This CDR3 contains 17 residues. Germline-derived CDR1 and CDR2 are SGHRS and YFSETQ. V shed 4 bases and J shed 4 bases, with 22 bases lying between them. The chain's CDR3 is CASSTTGPQRGSDTQYF. The CDR3 DNA sequence: TGCGCCAGCAGCACGACGGGTCCCCAAAGGGGGTCAGATACGCAGTATTTT.

This chain joins TRBV25-1 and TRBJ2-7, with D possibly being TRBD1 (5 bases). The V gene lost 4 bases and the J gene lost 6 bases, with 10 bases spanning the gap. From germline, CDR1 is MGHDK and CDR2 SYGVNS. The CDR3 is 12 amino acids. Written as DNA, the CDR3 is TGTGCCAGCAGTGGGGTAAGGGGCGAGCAGTACTTC. It yields the protein CASSGVRGEQYF.

The V and J genes are TRBV6-5 and TRBJ1-6; TRBD1 might be the D (5 bases). Trimming removed 2 bases at V and 3 bases at J, with 11 bases between. The CDR3 is 16 residues long. Germline values: CDR1 MNHEY, CDR2 SVGAGI. CDR3 loop: CASSYVPGFYNSPLHF. In DNA, the CDR3 is TGTGCCAGCAGTTACGTTCCAGGGTTCTATAATTCACCCCTCCACTTT.

This chain connects TRBV7-9 to TRBJ2-7; 7 nucleotides match TRBD2. V lost 1 base and J lost 6; bases outside the gene matches: 3. The germline V gene encodes CDR1 SEHNR and CDR2 FQNEAQ (reference sequence). The CDR3 extends over 13 amino acids. In DNA, the CDR3 is TGTGCCAGCAGCTTAGTTGGGGAGGGCGAGCAGTACTTC. It encodes CASSLVGEGEQYF. The complete variable domain, with remaining parts taken from reference TRBV7-9 and TRBJ2-7, reads DTGVSQNPRHKITKRGQNVTFRCDPISEHNRLYWYRQTLGQGPEFLTYFQNEAQLEKSRLLSDRFSAERPKGSFSTLEIQRTEQGDSAMYLCASSLVGEGEQYFGPGTRLTVT.

CDR3 loop: CAISPGTGSDTEAFF. The CDR3 coding sequence is TGTGCCATCAGTCCGGGGACAGGGTCGGACACTGAAGCTTTCTTT. The chain uses TRBV10-3 and TRBJ1-1; 9 bases agree with TRBD1. The CDR3 spans 15 residues. CDR1 and CDR2 (germline): ENHRY, SYGVKD. The V gene end was trimmed by 5 bases and the J gene end by 3 bases; junction bases not matched to a gene: 7.

The rearrangement joins TRBV5-6 to TRBJ2-1; the match to TRBD2 covers 7 bases. V shed 7 bases, J shed 2 bases, and the junction held 3 bases outside the gene matches. The CDR3 runs 13 residues. The germline V gene has CDR1 SGHDT and CDR2 YYEEEE. The CDR3 sequence: CASQSGTYNEQFF. As DNA, the CDR3 is TGTGCCAGCCAAAGCGGGACCTACAATGAGCAGTTCTTC.

Only one count was recorded for this clone. This chain links TRBV7-9 with TRBJ1-2; 7 nucleotides match TRBD1. The germline gives CDR1 SEHNR, CDR2 FQNEAQ (reference sequence). The CDR3 is 12 residues long. The V segment lost 5 bases and the J segment 4 bases; nucleotides outside the gene matches: 1. DNA for the CDR3: TGTGCCAGCAGCCGGGACAGCTATGGCTACACCTTC. Its translation: CASSRDSYGYTF.

The chain recombines TRBV27 with TRBJ2-1; 10 bases fit TRBD2. J lost 7 bases, V lost 3 bases, and 6 bases had no gene match. The CDR3 covers 15 residues. Germline CDR1 reads MNHEY; CDR2 reads SMNVEV (reference sequence). The CDR3 sequence is CASSFLAGVLNEQFF. The CDR3 coding sequence is TGTGCCAGCAGTTTTCTAGCGGGAGTATTAAATGAGCAGTTCTTC.

The chain joins TRBV27 to TRBJ1-4, with TRBD1 matching over 9 bases. The J segment lost 7 bases and the V segment lost 2 bases, leaving 5 bases of the junction unmatched. Germline loops: CDR1 MNHEY, CDR2 SMNVEV (reference sequence). CDR3 length: 15 residues. CDR3 amino acids: CASSLGSTGGEKLFF. CDR3 DNA: TGTGCCAGCAGTTTAGGGTCGACAGGGGGTGAAAAACTGTTTTTT.

The chain uses TRBV19 and TRBJ1-5; no firm D call. The CDR3 runs 12 residues. V shed 6 bases and J shed 7 bases, with 10 bases lying between them. The germline CDR1 and CDR2 sequences are LNHDA and SQIVND (reference sequence). This CDR3 is CASSPFEQPQHF. DNA for the CDR3: TGTGCCAGTAGCCCATTTGAGCAGCCCCAGCATTTT.

The rearrangement uses TRBV7-2 and TRBJ2-3; 12 nucleotides match TRBD2. Germline V gene data show CDR1 as SGHTA and CDR2 as FQGNSA. This CDR3 region has 15 residues. J lost 5 bases, V lost 5 bases, and 5 bases had no gene match. CDR3 amino acids: CASSGRLAGEDTQYF. DNA for the CDR3: TGTGCCAGCAGCGGGAGACTAGCGGGAGAAGATACGCAGTATTTT.

This chain joins TRBV14 and TRBJ1-3; D not certain. The CDR3 totals 15 residues. Per the germline V gene, CDR1 is SGHDN and CDR2 is FVKESK. The V gene lost 0 bases and the J gene lost 3 bases, with 9 bases spanning the gap. CDR3 bases: TGTGCCAGCAGCCAAGATGCGGGCTTTGGAAACACCATATATTTT. It is translated as CASSQDAGFGNTIYF.

J is TRBJ2-2 and V is TRBV18, with TRBD2 matching 7 bases. Trimming at V came to 2 bases and at J to 4 bases, leaving 4 bases not matched to a gene. Germline V lookup: CDR1 KGHSH, CDR2 LQKENI. CDR3 length: 15 amino acids. The DNA of the CDR3 is TGTGCCAGCTCACCAACGGGAGGAACCACCGGGGAGCTGTTTTTT. This translates into CASSPTGGTTGELFF.

The chain recombines TRBV5-1 with TRBJ1-2; TRBD1 aligns across 10 bases. V lost 4 bases and J lost 8; bases outside the gene matches: 8. The CDR3 is made up of 14 amino acids. Germline assignment: CDR1 SGHRS and CDR2 YFSETQ. CDR3 sequence reads: CASSLGTGAGGYTF. The CDR3 coding sequence is TGCGCCAGCAGCCTTGGGACAGGGGCGGGAGGCTACACCTTC.

The chain carries TRBV3-1 (or the pseudogene TRBV3-2) and TRBJ2-5; the match to TRBD2 covers 15 bases. This CDR3 spans 19 amino acids. The J segment lost 0 bases and the V segment lost 4 bases, leaving 9 bases of the junction unmatched. Per the germline V gene, CDR1 is LGHDT and CDR2 is YNNKEL (reference sequence). DNA for the CDR3: TGTGCCAGCAGCCCAGGACTAGCGGGAGGGCCTCAGTACCAAGAGACCCAGTACTTC. It encodes CASSPGLAGGPQYQETQYF.

The chain recombines TRBV6-5 with TRBJ1-2; 8 bases align to TRBD1. The CDR3 contains 13 residues. V dropped 11 bases and J dropped 3; count of bases not matched to a gene: 8. Germline V gives CDR1 MNHEY, CDR2 SVGAGI. As DNA, the CDR3 is TGTGCCGGTTTGGACAGGGTCCACTATGGCTACACCTTC. It encodes CAGLDRVHYGYTF.

The chain uses TRBV11-2 and TRBJ2-7, with TRBD1 matching 8 bases. CDR1 and CDR2 (germline): SGHAT, FQNNGV. V gave up 4 bases and J gave up 4 bases; unmatched junction bases: 6. CDR3 size: 14 residues. The CDR3, as DNA: TGTGCCAGCAGCTGGGGGACAGGAGGATACGAGCAGTACTTC. Translated: CASSWGTGGYEQYF.

The chain uses TRBV20-1 and TRBJ1-6, with TRBD1 matching 9 bases. The CDR3 covers 11 residues. Germline lookup yields CDR1 DFQATT and CDR2 SNEGSKA (reference sequence). The V gene end was trimmed by 7 bases and the J gene end by 17 bases; junction bases not matched to a gene: 9. As DNA, the CDR3 is TGCAGTGTTAGGGGGGACAGGGAAGTCCACTTT. This encodes CSVRGDREVHF.

The genes are TRBV7-9 and TRBJ1-5; 7 bases are a match to TRBD1. CDR1 and CDR2 (germline): SEHNR, FQNEAQ (reference sequence). This CDR3 is built from 15 residues. The V segment lost 5 bases and the J segment 2 bases; nucleotides outside the gene matches: 6. The DNA for the CDR3 is TGTGCCAGCAGCCCGACAGGGACTGGCAATCAGCCCCAGCATTTT. This sequence encodes CASSPTGTGNQPQHF.

The chain joins TRBV7-9 to TRBJ2-1; D is possibly TRBD2 (5 bases). V lost 2 bases to trimming and J lost 0 bases, with 17 bases between them. CDR1 SEHNR and CDR2 FQNEAQ come from the germline V gene (reference sequence). The CDR3 is 18 residues long. For the CDR3, the DNA is TGTGCCAGCAGCTTACCTGGACTGACCGGCAGCTCCTACAATGAGCAGTTCTTC. Translated: CASSLPGLTGSSYNEQFF. Looking up the rest from reference TRBV7-9 and TRBJ2-1 gives the full variable domain: DTGVSQNPRHKITKRGQNVTFRCDPISEHNRLYWYRQTLGQGPEFLTYFQNEAQLEKSRLLSDRFSAERPKGSFSTLEIQRTEQGDSAMYLCASSLPGLTGSSYNEQFFGPGTRLTVL.

The chain links TRBV5-4 to TRBJ2-4; TRBD2 agrees at 9 bases. Looked up from germline, CDR1 is SGHNT and CDR2 is YYREEE (reference sequence). The CDR3 is 14 residues long. J was trimmed by 8 bases and V by 4 bases; bases with no gene match: 7. DNA for the CDR3: TGTGCCAGCAGCCCGGGACTAGCAAACGACATTCAGTACTTC. Translated, it gives CASSPGLANDIQYF.

This clone came up once. The V call is TRBV7-9, the J call TRBJ2-1; 9 positions agree with TRBD1. Germline loops: CDR1 SEHNR, CDR2 FQNEAQ (reference sequence). Trimming cost V 3 bases and J 1 base; bases outside gene matches: 7. This CDR3 region has 17 residues. CDR3 nucleotides: TGTGCCAGCAGCTTCTCCCCGGGACAGGGTTCCTACAATGAGCAGTTCTTC. Its protein product is CASSFSPGQGSYNEQFF. The variable domain in full, with the rest retrieved from reference TRBV7-9 and TRBJ2-1, is DTGVSQNPRHKITKRGQNVTFRCDPISEHNRLYWYRQTLGQGPEFLTYFQNEAQLEKSRLLSDRFSAERPKGSFSTLEIQRTEQGDSAMYLCASSFSPGQGSYNEQFFGPGTRLTVL.

This clone showed up just once. V is TRBV10-3 and J is TRBJ2-1; 8 bases line up with TRBD2. From germline, CDR1 is ENHRY and CDR2 SYGVKD. After removal of 3 bases from V and 7 bases from J, the junction contained 11 bases not matched to a gene. This CDR3 comprises 16 residues. The CDR3, as DNA: TGTGCCATCAGTGATGAATCGGGAGGGCCGCGAAATGAGCAGTTCTTC. Translating gives CAISDESGGPRNEQFF.